These T cell receptor beta chains were read from a single sample in a study of blood T cell repertoires in COVID-19. The method was immunoSEQ multiplex PCR; TCRdb's version includes in-frame clones alone and lacks a portion of them. The table has some 290,000 clones, roughly 88% seen once. Sequencing was performed on peripheral blood. These receptor sequences come from a woman in her twenties or thirties with COVID-19, enrolled during active disease. Each CDR3 is given without its conserved first and last residue. Each record gives: V gene, clone size, J gene, CDR3 protein. Clone sizes are given selectively: once, few, many, or a class where the clone is expanded.

v_call: TRBV5-1; clone_size: NA; j_call: TRBJ1-2; cdr3_aa: ASSLEGGQPNYGYT
v_call: TRBV2; clone_size: few; j_call: TRBJ1-5; cdr3_aa: ASSEDGRLEPQH
v_call: TRBV2; clone_size: NA; j_call: TRBJ1-5; cdr3_aa: ASSESTAGGQPQH
v_call: TRBV3-1/TRBV3-2; clone_size: NA; j_call: TRBJ2-3; cdr3_aa: ASSLKTAGQGADTQY
v_call: TRBV2; clone_size: NA; j_call: TRBJ2-7; cdr3_aa: ASSITSGYYEQY
v_call: TRBV11-2; clone_size: NA; j_call: TRBJ1-1; cdr3_aa: ASSLLKGGRGTEAF
v_call: TRBV27; clone_size: NA; j_call: TRBJ2-2; cdr3_aa: ASSPRQGPNTGELF
v_call: TRBV19; clone_size: NA; j_call: TRBJ1-5; cdr3_aa: ASHWAGTWKGDQPQH
v_call: TRBV5-5; clone_size: NA; j_call: TRBJ2-7; cdr3_aa: ASSFGLAGDYEQY
v_call: TRBV19; clone_size: few; j_call: TRBJ1-5; cdr3_aa: ASSMSGFNQPQH
v_call: TRBV2; clone_size: NA; j_call: TRBJ1-1; cdr3_aa: ASSGEEAF
v_call: TRBV11-1; clone_size: NA; j_call: TRBJ2-1; cdr3_aa: ASSGSGNPDEQF
v_call: TRBV11-2; clone_size: NA; j_call: TRBJ2-3; cdr3_aa: ASRDRQGSTDTQY
v_call: TRBV7-2; clone_size: NA; j_call: TRBJ2-7; cdr3_aa: ASSLGSSGYEQY
v_call: TRBV11-2; clone_size: NA; j_call: TRBJ2-1; cdr3_aa: ASSLGPGQGARDEQF
v_call: TRBV5-1; clone_size: NA; j_call: TRBJ1-2; cdr3_aa: ASSFPDKLTGSLRGYT
v_call: TRBV24-1; clone_size: NA; j_call: TRBJ2-2; cdr3_aa: ATRDRGYTGELF
v_call: TRBV7-9; clone_size: NA; j_call: TRBJ2-1; cdr3_aa: ASSPNQKSGPGLVNEQF
v_call: TRBV29-1; clone_size: NA; j_call: TRBJ1-6; cdr3_aa: SAADRRDSPLH
v_call: TRBV9; clone_size: NA; j_call: TRBJ1-1; cdr3_aa: ASSVTGFTEAF
v_call: TRBV6-1; clone_size: NA; j_call: TRBJ1-1; cdr3_aa: ASTQKSTEAF
v_call: TRBV7-2; clone_size: NA; j_call: TRBJ1-1; cdr3_aa: ASSLDRVNTEAF
v_call: TRBV7-9; clone_size: NA; j_call: TRBJ1-5; cdr3_aa: ASSLLTTGTDQPQH
v_call: TRBV7-9; clone_size: NA; j_call: TRBJ2-1; cdr3_aa: ASSWGLAGNEQF
v_call: TRBV11-3; clone_size: NA; j_call: TRBJ2-1; cdr3_aa: ASSLLAGGVGNEQF
v_call: TRBV28; clone_size: NA; j_call: TRBJ1-1; cdr3_aa: ASSGQGYTEAF
v_call: TRBV5-1; clone_size: NA; j_call: TRBJ1-2; cdr3_aa: ASSPNHDSGYT
v_call: TRBV24-1; clone_size: NA; j_call: TRBJ2-5; cdr3_aa: ATSSSGSVETQY
v_call: TRBV20-1; clone_size: NA; j_call: TRBJ1-1; cdr3_aa: SASSGKAEAF
v_call: TRBV7-9; clone_size: NA; j_call: TRBJ2-1; cdr3_aa: ASSRAPAGDTYEQF
v_call: TRBV5-1; clone_size: NA; j_call: TRBJ1-2; cdr3_aa: ASSFGGSANYGYT
v_call: TRBV4-1; clone_size: NA; j_call: TRBJ2-3; cdr3_aa: ASSQESRGTDTQY
v_call: TRBV29-1; clone_size: NA; j_call: TRBJ1-4; cdr3_aa: SVGQGVGEKLF
v_call: TRBV19; clone_size: NA; j_call: TRBJ1-2; cdr3_aa: ATTDQTGFGYT
v_call: TRBV7-2; clone_size: NA; j_call: TRBJ1-5; cdr3_aa: ASSPRVSNQPQH
v_call: TRBV5-1; clone_size: NA; j_call: TRBJ1-4; cdr3_aa: ASSFGVENEKLF
v_call: TRBV28; clone_size: NA; j_call: TRBJ1-1; cdr3_aa: ASSFNGRGLNTEAF
v_call: TRBV10-3; clone_size: NA; j_call: TRBJ1-5; cdr3_aa: AISEVGQVDQPQH
v_call: TRBV18; clone_size: NA; j_call: TRBJ2-7; cdr3_aa: ASSPPRDSYEQY
v_call: TRBV15; clone_size: NA; j_call: TRBJ2-3; cdr3_aa: ATSRDRESGTQY
v_call: TRBV5-1; clone_size: NA; j_call: TRBJ1-3; cdr3_aa: ASSLDFSSGNTIY
v_call: TRBV19; clone_size: NA; j_call: TRBJ1-4; cdr3_aa: ASSKPATNEKLF
v_call: TRBV20-1; clone_size: NA; j_call: TRBJ1-2; cdr3_aa: SARVQGYT
v_call: TRBV15; clone_size: NA; j_call: TRBJ2-5; cdr3_aa: ATSKGLVVGGETQY
v_call: TRBV19; clone_size: NA; j_call: TRBJ1-1; cdr3_aa: ASSIGATEAF
v_call: TRBV18; clone_size: NA; j_call: TRBJ2-3; cdr3_aa: ASSRQGTSTDTQY
v_call: TRBV3-1/TRBV3-2; clone_size: NA; j_call: TRBJ1-3; cdr3_aa: ASSWTSSGNTIY